What follows are 7 T cell receptor beta chains derived from one specimen sequenced in a study of long-term antiretroviral therapy in people with HIV. Researchers report immunoSEQ v3.0 was run at survey level. The protocol was immunoSEQ multiplex PCR, while the TCRdb copy is restricted to in-frame clones and leaves out a portion. The sample carries approximately 27,000 clones, roughly 90% recorded once. This specimen consisted of unsorted PBMCs, obtained about 5.2 years after starting antiretroviral therapy. These receptors all come from a middle-aged woman with HIV.

The rearrangement uses TRBV7-9 and TRBJ1-2; D uncertain. V lost 6 bases to trimming and J lost 7 bases, with 18 bases between them. This CDR3 is built from 14 residues. CDR1 is SEHNR, CDR2 FQNEAQ, per germline (reference sequence). The CDR3 sequence: CASRSDTDITGYTF. The CDR3 bases are TGTGCCAGCAGATCTGACACCGACATTACTGGCTACACCTTC.

In this sample, this clone turned up once. V usage is TRBV7-2 and J usage is TRBJ2-5, with 13 bases lining up with TRBD2. The germline gives CDR1 SGHTA, CDR2 FQGNSA. The V segment lost 5 bases and the J segment 4 bases; nucleotides outside the gene matches: 16. The CDR3 covers 19 residues. CDR3: CASSRTSGRNGGKRETQYF. In DNA form, the CDR3 reads TGTGCCAGCAGCCGGACTAGCGGGAGAAACGGTGGAAAAAGAGAGACCCAGTACTTC.

This chain uses TRBV7-2 with TRBJ2-7; TRBD2 aligns across 9 bases. V was clipped by 4 bases and J by 4 bases; unmatched bases: 17. Germline CDR1 SGHTA, CDR2 FQGNSA. The length of the CDR3 is 18 residues. The CDR3 spells CASSSPRGRADSVYEQYF. CDR3 sequence (DNA): TGTGCCAGCAGCTCCCCCCGCGGGAGGGCGGATAGTGTGTACGAGCAGTACTTC.

CDR3 bases: TGTGCCAGCAGCTTCGCAGAGTATGGCTACACCTTC. Amino acids: CASSFAEYGYTF. The V and J genes are TRBV7-2 and TRBJ1-2; D is uncertain. This CDR3 is built from 12 residues. Germline loops: CDR1 SGHTA, CDR2 FQGNSA. V was pared by 3 bases and J by 5 bases, with 7 bases between.

This clone was seen a single time. The chain joins TRBV18 to TRBJ1-1, with a weak D call TRBD1 (6 bases). From germline, CDR1 is KGHSH and CDR2 LQKENI. CDR3 length: 13 amino acids. The germline V and J ends were trimmed by 6 bases and 0 bases, with 8 bases remaining between them. Here the CDR3 DNA reads TGTGCCAGCTCCCGGACAGTGAACACTGAAGCTTTCTTT. Protein product: CASSRTVNTEAFF.

The chain links TRBV6-5 to TRBJ1-1; perhaps TRBD1 as D (6 bases). Germline V gene data show CDR1 as MNHEY and CDR2 as SVGAGI. This CDR3 is built from 13 residues. V lost 5 bases, J lost 3 bases, and 10 bases lay in between. Here the CDR3 reads CASSRQVYTEAFF. The CDR3 region has the DNA TGTGCCAGCAGTAGACAGGTCTACACTGAAGCTTTCTTT.

This chain joins TRBV4-1 and TRBJ1-2; D gene unclear. Germline V gene sequence: CDR1 MGHRA, CDR2 YSYEKL. The CDR3 loop spans 16 amino acids. V lost 2 bases to trimming and J lost 4 bases, with 17 bases between them. The CDR3 region is CASSQPQSVGSYGYTF. In DNA, the CDR3 is TGCGCCAGCAGCCAACCCCAAAGTGTGGGTAGCTATGGCTACACCTTC.